These 21 T cell receptor beta chains were all obtained from the same sample, sequenced in a study of blood T cells in healthy people across ages (dated by TCRdb to the mid-2010s). Libraries were prepared through 5' RACE. The run used an Illumina HiSeq 2500. A second PCR of 7 to 11 cycles was performed with a sample-barcoded 5' primer and a J-beta primer mix. Through fastp at Q25 and MiXCR, TCRdb rebuilt clones from the public reads, retaining in-frame beta chains. Rows are unified per CDR3 protein, each entry keeping the most common DNA and genes. In all, the sample holds hundreds of thousands of distinct CDR3 sequences, and under 40% of those were seen once. The ten largest account for around 13% of the sample. The sequencing input was blood. The receptor set was obtained from a man aged 18 to 29 in good health.

This clonotype was seen only a few times. V and J are TRBV9 and TRBJ1-2; D not resolved. Germline CDR1 reads SGDLS; CDR2 reads YYNGEE. The V end was cut by 0 bases, the J end by 6 bases, with 12 bases between. The CDR3 contains 14 residues. CDR3 in DNA: TGTGCCAGCAGCGTAGATGTGGGTCCCGATGGCTACACCTTC. This sequence encodes CASSVDVGPDGYTF.

The rearrangement joins TRBV7-2 to TRBJ2-1; the D gene is possibly TRBD1 (6 bases). Germline-derived CDR1 and CDR2 are SGHTA and FQGNSA. The CDR3 sequence is 14 residues long. V lost 5 bases and J 13 bases, leaving 21 bases between the germline ends. This chain's CDR3 is CASSVPTGSPHQFF. DNA of the CDR3: TGTGCCAGCAGCGTCCCTACAGGGAGTCCACATCAGTTCTTC.

This chain joins TRBV12-3 or TRBV12-4 and TRBJ1-2; D is possibly TRBD1 (5 bases). CDR3 length: 13 amino acids. V lost 5 bases to trimming and J lost 6 bases, with 13 bases between them. The CDR3 loop reads CASSLPGVNGYTF. The DNA of the CDR3 is TGTGCCAGCAGTCTACCGGGGGTAAATGGCTACACCTTC.

V and J are TRBV6-2 or TRBV6-3 and TRBJ2-5; D is unresolved. This CDR3 comprises 13 residues. The germline CDR1 and CDR2 sequences are MNHEY and SVGEGT. V lost 0 bases, J lost 11 bases, and 13 bases lay in between. The CDR3 region has the DNA TGTGCCAGCAGTTACTCCACCCTTTCCTCGCAGTACTTC. Protein product: CASSYSTLSSQYF.

The chain combines TRBV20-1 with TRBJ1-5, with D unresolved. V lost 5 bases to trimming and J lost 6 bases, with 14 bases between them. Germline CDR1 and CDR2: DFQATT and SNEGSKA (reference sequence). The CDR3 totals 13 residues. The CDR3 loop is CSAGVGSTQPQHF. The CDR3 nucleotides are TGCAGTGCTGGAGTGGGGAGTACTCAGCCCCAGCATTTT.

V and J are TRBV7-2 and TRBJ2-2, with D possibly being TRBD1 or TRBD2 (5 bases each). The germline V and J ends were trimmed by 5 bases and 1 base, with 14 bases remaining between them. The CDR3 extends over 16 amino acids. Germline CDR1 and CDR2: SGHTA and FQGNSA. In DNA form, the CDR3 reads TGTGCCAGCAGCCCTCAAACGAGGGGGAACACCGGGGAGCTGTTTTTT. It translates to CASSPQTRGNTGELFF.

This clonotype was counted a few times. V usage is TRBV12-3 or TRBV12-4 and J usage is TRBJ1-4; the D gene is possibly TRBD1 (6 bases). V was trimmed by 4 bases and J by 6 bases, leaving 12 bases between them. CDR3 length: 14 residues. The DNA for the CDR3 is TGTGCCAGCAGTTCACAGGGTATTCATGAAAAACTGTTTTTT. It codes for CASSSQGIHEKLFF.

This clonotype was found a few times. The chain recombines TRBV6-5 with TRBJ2-5; 7 bases map to TRBD2. Germline assignment: CDR1 MNHEY and CDR2 SVGAGI. V dropped 6 bases and J dropped 2; count of bases not matched to a gene: 9. This CDR3 comprises 15 residues. CDR3 region: CASRLAGGNQETQYF. As DNA, the CDR3 is TGTGCCAGCAGACTGGCCGGGGGGAATCAAGAGACCCAGTACTTC.

This clonotype was counted many times. The chain links TRBV3-1 to TRBJ1-1; maybe TRBD1 (5 bases). Germline CDR1 and CDR2: LGHDT and YNNKEL (reference sequence). Trimming stripped 5 bases from V and 10 bases from J, with 17 bases between. This CDR3 comprises 13 residues. The CDR3 DNA reads TGTGCCAGCAGCGCCCGGGACGTTCGGGGAGCTTTCTTT. Translated, it gives CASSARDVRGAFF.

This clonotype has only a few counts. The CDR3 bases are TGTGCCAGCAAGTCCGGGGAGGTCACTGAAGCTTTCTTT. As protein: CASKSGEVTEAFF. The chain joins TRBV12-3 or TRBV12-4 to TRBJ1-1; no definite D call. The CDR3 contains 13 residues. V was clipped by 7 bases and J by 4 bases, with 13 bases between them.

This clonotype appeared a few times. J is TRBJ1-1 and V is TRBV3-1, with D possibly TRBD1 on 5 matching bases. This CDR3 is 14 amino acids long. Germline values: CDR1 LGHDT, CDR2 YNNKEL (reference sequence). Trimming left V 3 bases short and J 8 bases short, with 16 bases between. CDR3: CASSQGRGSPEAFF. CDR3 sequence (DNA): TGTGCCAGCAGCCAGGGGCGGGGATCCCCCGAAGCTTTCTTT.

A note on this clonotype: This may stem from a read error, because a much larger clone lies one nucleotide away. The V gene is TRBV7-6, the J gene TRBJ2-7; D perhaps matches TRBD2 (5 bases). The length of the CDR3 is 13 residues. The germline V gene encodes CDR1 SGHVS and CDR2 FNYEAQ. The CDR3 bases are TGTACCAGCAGCTTAGCGAAGGATGACGAGCAGTACTTC. It specifies CTSSLAKDDEQYF.

This rearrangement joins TRBV28 to TRBJ1-2; TRBD1 matches 7 bases. This CDR3 spans 15 amino acids. J was trimmed by 2 bases and V by 5 bases; bases with no gene match: 8. CDR1 MDHEN and CDR2 SYDVKM come from the germline V gene. The CDR3 here is CASSSPGGPNYGYTF. The CDR3 DNA sequence: TGTGCCAGCAGTAGCCCAGGGGGGCCGAACTATGGCTACACCTTC.

This clonotype was recorded a few times. The J gene is TRBJ1-2, the V gene TRBV2, with 7 bases lining up with TRBD1. V gave up 5 bases and J gave up 0 bases; unmatched junction bases: 6. The CDR3 runs 15 residues. Germline loops: CDR1 SNHLY, CDR2 FYNNEI. CDR3 sequence (DNA): TGTGCCAGCAGTACAGCGGGACAGCCTAACTATGGCTACACCTTC. Translation: CASSTAGQPNYGYTF.

This sequence joins TRBV20-1 and TRBJ1-2, with D hard to call. Germline V gene lookup returns CDR1 DFQATT and CDR2 SNEGSKA (reference sequence). V was shortened by 3 bases and J by 1 base, with 9 bases between the two germline ends. The CDR3 sequence is 13 residues long. The CDR3 loop reads CSASSVGNYGYTF. The CDR3 DNA sequence: TGCAGTGCTAGCTCCGTGGGTAACTATGGCTACACCTTC.

The chain uses TRBV10-3 and TRBJ1-2, with a weak D call TRBD1 (5 bases). The V end was cut by 4 bases, the J end by 4 bases, with 13 bases between. The CDR3 has 14 amino acids. CDR1 is ENHRY and CDR2 is SYGVKD in the germline V gene. CDR3 coding DNA: TGTGCCATCAGTGCCTCGGGGGGGTTCTATGGCTACACCTTC. It encodes CAISASGGFYGYTF.

The rearrangement links TRBV29-1 to TRBJ1-1; D unresolved. V lost 5 bases to trimming and J lost 7 bases, with 11 bases between them. The germline V gene encodes CDR1 SQVTM and CDR2 ANQGSEA. The CDR3 contains 11 residues. In nucleotides, the CDR3 is TGCAGCGTTCCTATGGCGGGTGAAGCTTTCTTT. Translated: CSVPMAGEAFF.

This clonotype was picked up many times. This chain joins TRBV4-1 and TRBJ2-5, with D perhaps TRBD1 or TRBD2 (5 bases each). Trimming removed 5 bases at V and 2 bases at J, with 15 bases between. Germline values: CDR1 MGHRA, CDR2 YSYEKL. This CDR3 spans 15 amino acids. CDR3 amino acids: CASSLGPADQETQYF. CDR3 nucleotides: TGCGCCAGCAGCTTGGGACCAGCGGATCAAGAGACCCAGTACTTC.

The chain links TRBV12-3 or TRBV12-4 to TRBJ1-6, with 8 bases lining up with TRBD1. The CDR3 consists of 16 residues. Trimming took 5 bases from V and 7 from J; bases not matched to a gene: 10. The CDR3 nucleotides are TGTGCCAGCAGTCCCGGACAGGGTCCCCAAAATTCACCCCTCCACTTT. As protein: CASSPGQGPQNSPLHF.

The J gene is TRBJ2-1, the V gene TRBV6-2 or TRBV6-3, with TRBD2 matching over 12 bases. The J call may be mistaken, given a closer DNA end match to TRBJ2-7. The CDR3 runs to 19 residues. Looked up from germline, CDR1 is MNHEY and CDR2 is SVGEGT. CDR3 sequence (DNA): TGTGCCAGCAGTTACTCGAGAATGGGACTAGCGGGTTCCTACAATGAGCAGTACTTC. Its translation: CASSYSRMGLAGSYNEQYF.

In its sample, this clonotype was seen once. This chain joins TRBV6-1 and TRBJ1-2; perhaps TRBD1 as D (5 bases). With 4 bases removed from V and 2 bases from J, the gap between germline ends came to 14 bases. The CDR3 contains 15 residues. Germline values: CDR1 MNHNS, CDR2 SASEGT. The DNA of the CDR3 is TGTGCCAGCAGTGCCGCCAGGGTGGACAACTATGGCTACACCTTC. This encodes CASSAARVDNYGYTF.